Reported below is one T cell receptor (beta chain). This table comes from immunoSEQ multiplex PCR, and its TCRdb copy is limited to in-frame clones, with some not included. The table has 180,000 or so clones, 84% seen once. This entry comes from a study of blood T cell repertoires in COVID-19. Trimming removed 1 base from V and 5 bases from J; junction bases left unmatched: 1. The CDR3 consists of 13 residues. CDR1 and CDR2 from the germline V gene are LGHDT and YNNKEL (reference sequence). The receptor was isolated from a middle-aged man who had recovered from COVID-19. What was sequenced was peripheral blood. The V call is TRBV3-1 (or the pseudogene TRBV3-2), the J call TRBJ1-1; TRBD1 matches 7 bases. CDR3 sequence: CASSQAGGTEAFF. CDR3 sequence (DNA): TGTGCCAGCAGCCAAGCAGGGGGGACTGAAGCTTTCTTT.